This T cell receptor beta chain was documented in a study of radiotherapy plus CTLA-4 blockade in lung cancer. A few counts support this clone. Here immunoSEQ multiplex PCR was the method, and the copy in TCRdb shows in-frame clones only, minus some. The sample shows tens of thousands of clones, around 83% of them seen only once. The receptor was isolated from a human donor with non-small cell lung cancer who had stable disease on radiotherapy plus ipilimumab. The sequencing here drew on peripheral blood, taken from a patient treated with radiotherapy plus ipilimumab.

Here the CDR3 DNA reads TGTGCCAGCAGTCAGACAGGGTCTGACTACGAGCAGTACTTC. Translated: CASSQTGSDYEQYF. The chain is built from TRBV6-1 and TRBJ2-7; 7 nucleotides line up with TRBD1. The CDR3 loop spans 14 amino acids. Germline V gene lookup returns CDR1 MNHNS and CDR2 SASEGT. V lost 5 bases, J lost 3 bases, and 7 bases stayed unmatched.